The following is a T cell receptor (beta chain) sequence with its context. Its antigen is still unknown. These data are taken from a study of response to subunit inactivated influenza vaccine. The CDR3 extends over 12 amino acids. V was pared by 7 bases and J by 6 bases, with 9 bases between. Germline lookup yields CDR1 LNHDA and CDR2 SQIVND (reference sequence). Study-level results: Authors suggested each seasonal influenza vaccination recruits few new T cells.

MiXCR, applied by TCRdb to the RT-PCR reads, yields one record per CDR3 protein. The data contain 450,000 to 700,000 distinct CDR3 sequences, 13% to 15% of them seen just once; the ten biggest clones take up 11%. The V and J genes are TRBV19 and TRBJ2-2, with unresolved D. The receptor comes from a man in his fifties or sixties who received an inactivated influenza vaccine. The sequenced sample was PBMCs from blood, obtained less than 13 days after vaccination. The CDR3 DNA reads as TGTGCCAGTACTCAGACTCCCGGGGAGCTGTTTTTT. It codes for CASTQTPGELFF.